The text below deals with one T cell receptor beta chain. Its antigen remains unknown. This specimen comes from a study of blood T cells in healthy people across ages. About the research overall: About one barcoded beta molecule was captured per two T cells (by template switching).

The CDR3 is 15 residues long. The V segment lost 2 bases and the J segment 4 bases; nucleotides outside the gene matches: 2. A second PCR of 7 to 11 cycles used a sample-barcoded 5' primer and a J-beta primer mix. Through a template-switch adaptor with 12 random nucleotides, each cDNA molecule received a tag. TCRdb re-called the 5' RACE reads through MiXCR, storing one row per CDR3 protein. This sample has approximately 850,000 distinct CDR3 sequences, with 58% found just once. Study-level results: Across the age range, TCR beta diversity per million T cells fell in a roughly linear way.

Drawing of peripheral blood yielded ten milliliters from each donor. The TCR originated in a man aged 25-45 years in good health. The source material was blood. The chain uses TRBV12-3 or TRBV12-4 and TRBJ2-2; TRBD2 matches 9 bases. The CDR3 sequence is CASSLRLAVTGELFF. The CDR3 bases are TGTGCCAGCAGTTTACGACTAGCGGTCACCGGGGAGCTGTTTTTT.